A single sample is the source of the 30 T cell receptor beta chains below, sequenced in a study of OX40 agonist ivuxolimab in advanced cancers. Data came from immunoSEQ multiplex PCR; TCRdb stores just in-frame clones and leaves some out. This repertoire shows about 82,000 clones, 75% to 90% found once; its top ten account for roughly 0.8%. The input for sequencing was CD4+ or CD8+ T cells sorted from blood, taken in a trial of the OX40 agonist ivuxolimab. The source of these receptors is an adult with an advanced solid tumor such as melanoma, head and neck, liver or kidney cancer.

The CDR3 sequence is CASSLASPNTEAFF. CDR3 DNA sequence: TGTGCCAGCAGCTTAGCCAGCCCGAACACTGAAGCTTTCTTT. The chain carries TRBV11-2 and TRBJ1-1; D gene ambiguous. Germline V lookup: CDR1 SGHAT, CDR2 FQNNGV. The CDR3 contains 14 residues. V lost 1 base to trimming and J lost 1 base, with 7 bases between them. The full variable domain, completed using reference TRBV11-2 and TRBJ1-1, is EAGVAQSPRYKIIEKRQSVAFWCNPISGHATLYWYQQILGQGPKLLIQFQNNGVVDDSQLPKDRFSAERLKGVDSTLKIQPAKLEDSAVYLCASSLASPNTEAFFGQGTRLTVV.

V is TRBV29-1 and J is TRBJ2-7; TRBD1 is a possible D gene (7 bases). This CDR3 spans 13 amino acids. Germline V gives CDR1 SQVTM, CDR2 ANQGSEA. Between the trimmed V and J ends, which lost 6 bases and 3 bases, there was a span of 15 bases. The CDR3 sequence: CSVTGDRVYEQYF. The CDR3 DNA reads TGCAGCGTGACGGGGGACAGAGTCTACGAGCAGTACTTC.

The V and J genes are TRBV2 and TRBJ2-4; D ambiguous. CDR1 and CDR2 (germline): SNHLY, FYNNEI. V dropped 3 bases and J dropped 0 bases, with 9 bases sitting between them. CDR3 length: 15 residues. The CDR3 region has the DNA TGTGCCAGCAGTGACCAGTTACTAGCCAAAAACATTCAGTACTTC. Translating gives CASSDQLLAKNIQYF.

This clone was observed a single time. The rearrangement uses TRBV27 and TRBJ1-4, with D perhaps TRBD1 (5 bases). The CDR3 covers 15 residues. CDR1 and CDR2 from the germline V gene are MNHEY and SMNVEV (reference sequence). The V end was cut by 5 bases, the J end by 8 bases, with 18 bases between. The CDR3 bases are TGTGCCAGCAGTCCCTCCTGGCGGGGGTGGGAAAAACTGTTTTTT. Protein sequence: CASSPSWRGWEKLFF. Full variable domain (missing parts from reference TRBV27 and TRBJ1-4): EAQVTQNPRYLITVTGKKLTVTCSQNMNHEYMSWYRQDPGLGLRQIYYSMNVEVTDKGDVPEGYKVSRKEKRNFPLILESPSPNQTSLYFCASSPSWRGWEKLFFGSGTQLSVL.

CDR3 coding DNA: TGTGCCAGCAGCGAGAACACTAATTCACCCCTCCACTTT. It is translated as CASSENTNSPLHF. The chain carries TRBV6-1 and TRBJ1-6, with unresolved D. Germline V gene lookup returns CDR1 MNHNS and CDR2 SASEGT. This CDR3 comprises 13 residues. V lost 6 bases to trimming and J lost 6 bases, with 9 bases between them.

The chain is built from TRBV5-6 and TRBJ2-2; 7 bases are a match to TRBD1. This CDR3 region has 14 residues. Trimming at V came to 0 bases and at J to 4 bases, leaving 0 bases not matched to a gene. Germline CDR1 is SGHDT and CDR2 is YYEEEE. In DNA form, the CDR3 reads TGTGCCAGCAGCTTGGGACAGGGCACCGGGGAGCTGTTTTTT. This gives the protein CASSLGQGTGELFF.

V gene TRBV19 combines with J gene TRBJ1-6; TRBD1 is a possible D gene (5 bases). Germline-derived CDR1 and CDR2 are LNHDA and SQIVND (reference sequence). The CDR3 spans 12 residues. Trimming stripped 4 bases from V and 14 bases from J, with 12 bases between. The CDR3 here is CASSRLKGALHF. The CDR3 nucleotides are TGTGCCAGTAGTAGACTAAAAGGGGCCCTCCACTTT.

The chain's CDR3 is CASSQNGQGSPLHF. The CDR3 DNA sequence: TGTGCCAGCAGCCAAAACGGACAAGGATCACCCCTCCACTTT. V gene TRBV7-2 combines with J gene TRBJ1-6; a possible D gene is TRBD1 (5 bases). Germline CDR1 reads SGHTA; CDR2 reads FQGNSA. Trimming took 5 bases from V and 10 from J, leaving 15 bases between them. The length of the CDR3 is 14 residues.

Here the CDR3 DNA reads TGTGCCAGCAGCCCGAAGGCTGGGGGCGCAGTCTACGAGCAGTACTTC. This gives the protein CASSPKAGGAVYEQYF. This sequence joins TRBV11-3 and TRBJ2-7; perhaps TRBD1 as D (6 bases). The germline gives CDR1 SGHNT, CDR2 YENEEA. The CDR3 consists of 16 residues. V was clipped by 5 bases and J by 3 bases, with 20 bases between them.

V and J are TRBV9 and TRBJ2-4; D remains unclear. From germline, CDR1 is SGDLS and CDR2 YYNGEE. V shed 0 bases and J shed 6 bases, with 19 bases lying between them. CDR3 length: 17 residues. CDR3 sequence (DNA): TGTGCCAGCAGCGTAGGGGCTGCTCCCTTTGTCGGAAACATTCAGTACTTC. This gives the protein CASSVGAAPFVGNIQYF.

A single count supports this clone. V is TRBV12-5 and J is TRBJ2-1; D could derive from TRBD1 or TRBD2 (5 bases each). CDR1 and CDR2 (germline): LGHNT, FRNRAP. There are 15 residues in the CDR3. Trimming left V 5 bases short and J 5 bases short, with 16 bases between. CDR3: CASGPGARENNEQFF. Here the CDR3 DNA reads TGTGCTAGTGGTCCCGGGGCCAGGGAAAACAATGAGCAGTTCTTC.

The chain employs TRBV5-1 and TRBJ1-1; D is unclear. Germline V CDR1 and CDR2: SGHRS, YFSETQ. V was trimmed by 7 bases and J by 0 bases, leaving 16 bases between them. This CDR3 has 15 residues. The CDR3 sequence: CASPTSAPMNTEAFF. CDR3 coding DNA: TGCGCCAGCCCCACTTCAGCCCCAATGAACACTGAAGCTTTCTTT.

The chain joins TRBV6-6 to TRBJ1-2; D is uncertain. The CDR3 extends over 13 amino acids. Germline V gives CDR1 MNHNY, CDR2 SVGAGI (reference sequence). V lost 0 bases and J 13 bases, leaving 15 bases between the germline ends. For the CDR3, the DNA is TGTGCCAGCAGTTACTCGGAACAAAGAGCACGCACCTTC. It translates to CASSYSEQRARTF.

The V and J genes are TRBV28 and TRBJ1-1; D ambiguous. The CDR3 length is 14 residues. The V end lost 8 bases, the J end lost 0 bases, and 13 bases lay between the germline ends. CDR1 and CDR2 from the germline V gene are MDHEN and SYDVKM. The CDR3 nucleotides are TGTGCCAGCGGACTACAGTCATTGAACACTGAAGCTTTCTTT. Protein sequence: CASGLQSLNTEAFF.

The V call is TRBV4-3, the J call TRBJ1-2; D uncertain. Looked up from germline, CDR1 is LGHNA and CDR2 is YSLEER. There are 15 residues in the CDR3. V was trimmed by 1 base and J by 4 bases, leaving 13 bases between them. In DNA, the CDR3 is TGCGCCAGCAGCCAAGCGAGGACGGAGTTCTATGGCTACACCTTC. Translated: CASSQARTEFYGYTF.

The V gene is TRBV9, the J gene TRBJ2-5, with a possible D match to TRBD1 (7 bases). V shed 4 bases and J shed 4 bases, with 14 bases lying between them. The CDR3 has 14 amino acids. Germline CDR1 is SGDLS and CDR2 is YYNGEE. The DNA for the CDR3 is TGTGCCAGCAGCCCGGGGGACAGACTAGAGACCCAGTACTTC. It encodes CASSPGDRLETQYF. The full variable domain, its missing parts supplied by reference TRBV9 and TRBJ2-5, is DSGVTQTPKHLITATGQRVTLRCSPRSGDLSVYWYQQSLDQGLQFLIQYYNGEERAKGNILERFSAQQFPDLHSELNLSSLELGDSALYFCASSPGDRLETQYFGPGTRLLVL.

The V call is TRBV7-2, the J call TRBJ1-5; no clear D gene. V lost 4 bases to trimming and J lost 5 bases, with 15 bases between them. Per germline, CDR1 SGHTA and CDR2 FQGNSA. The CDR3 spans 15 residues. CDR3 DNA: TGTGCCAGCAGCTCCCAACCGGGCTCGGATCAGCCCCAGCATTTT. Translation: CASSSQPGSDQPQHF. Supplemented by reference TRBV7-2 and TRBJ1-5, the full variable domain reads GAGVSQSPSNKVTEKGKDVELRCDPISGHTALYWYRQSLGQGLEFLIYFQGNSAPDKSGLPSDRFSAERTGGSVSTLTIQRTQQEDSAVYLCASSSQPGSDQPQHFGDGTRLSIL.

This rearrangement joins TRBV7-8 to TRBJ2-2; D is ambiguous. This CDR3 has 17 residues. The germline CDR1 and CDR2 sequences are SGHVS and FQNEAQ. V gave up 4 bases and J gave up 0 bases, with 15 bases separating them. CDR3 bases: TGTGCCAGCAGCTCCCCCGTCCGGGCCTCGAACACCGGGGAGCTGTTTTTT. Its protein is CASSSPVRASNTGELFF.

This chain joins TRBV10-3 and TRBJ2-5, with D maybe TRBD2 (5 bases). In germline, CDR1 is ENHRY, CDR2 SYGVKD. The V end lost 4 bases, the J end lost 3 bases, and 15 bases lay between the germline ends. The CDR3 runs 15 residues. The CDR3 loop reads CAISGSASSEETQYF. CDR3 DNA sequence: TGTGCCATCAGTGGAAGTGCTAGCAGCGAAGAGACCCAGTACTTC.

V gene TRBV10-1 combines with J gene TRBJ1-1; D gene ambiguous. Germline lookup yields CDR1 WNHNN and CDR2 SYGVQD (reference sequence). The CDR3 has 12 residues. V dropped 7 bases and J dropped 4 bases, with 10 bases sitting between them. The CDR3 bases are TGCGCCAGCATACGGTTTGGCACTGAAGCTTTCTTT. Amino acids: CASIRFGTEAFF.

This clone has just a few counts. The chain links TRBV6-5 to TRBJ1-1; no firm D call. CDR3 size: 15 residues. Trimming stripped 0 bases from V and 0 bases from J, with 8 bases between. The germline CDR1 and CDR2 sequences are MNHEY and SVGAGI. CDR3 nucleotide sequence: TGTGCCAGCAGTTACTCGAATGGGATGAACACTGAAGCTTTCTTT. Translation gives CASSYSNGMNTEAFF.

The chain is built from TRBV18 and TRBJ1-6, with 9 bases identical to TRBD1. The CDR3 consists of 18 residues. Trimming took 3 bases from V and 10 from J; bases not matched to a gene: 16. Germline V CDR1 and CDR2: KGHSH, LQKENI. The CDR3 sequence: CASSPQSQLGTGNSPLHF. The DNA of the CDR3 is TGTGCCAGCTCACCGCAGTCGCAGTTGGGGACAGGGAACTCACCCCTCCACTTT.

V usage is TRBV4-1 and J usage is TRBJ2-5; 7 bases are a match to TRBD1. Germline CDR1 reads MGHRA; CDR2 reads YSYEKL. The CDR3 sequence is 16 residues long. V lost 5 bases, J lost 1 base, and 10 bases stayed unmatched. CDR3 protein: CASSSRPRDSQETQYF. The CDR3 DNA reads TGCGCCAGCAGCTCAAGGCCCCGGGACAGCCAAGAGACCCAGTACTTC.

CDR3 residues: CASSLTGNYGYTF. CDR3 DNA: TGTGCCAGCAGTTTGACGGGGAACTATGGCTACACCTTC. The chain has TRBV27 and TRBJ1-2; D remains ambiguous. Trimming took off 3 bases at V and 2 bases at J, with 7 bases between the two ends. Germline lookup yields CDR1 MNHEY and CDR2 SMNVEV (reference sequence). This CDR3 has 13 residues.

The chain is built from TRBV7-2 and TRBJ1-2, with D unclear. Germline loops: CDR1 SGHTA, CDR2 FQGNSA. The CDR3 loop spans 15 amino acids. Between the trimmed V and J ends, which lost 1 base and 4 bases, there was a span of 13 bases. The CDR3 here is CASSLDRLIVYGYTF. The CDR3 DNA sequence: TGTGCCAGCAGCTTAGACAGACTGATTGTCTATGGCTACACCTTC.

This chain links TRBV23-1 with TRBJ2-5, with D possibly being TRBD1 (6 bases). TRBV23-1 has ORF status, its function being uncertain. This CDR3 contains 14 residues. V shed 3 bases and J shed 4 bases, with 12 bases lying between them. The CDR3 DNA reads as TGCGCCAGCAGTCAGGGTCCCAGGGGAGAGACCCAGTACTTC. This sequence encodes CASSQGPRGETQYF.

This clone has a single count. DNA for the CDR3: TGCGCCAGCAGCCAAGCGGCGGGGGCCTATGGCTACACCTTC. Translated: CASSQAAGAYGYTF. V usage is TRBV4-1 and J usage is TRBJ1-2, with D possibly matching TRBD1 (6 bases). The CDR3 loop spans 14 amino acids. The germline V gene encodes CDR1 MGHRA and CDR2 YSYEKL. Trimming removed 1 base from V and 4 bases from J, with 10 bases in between.

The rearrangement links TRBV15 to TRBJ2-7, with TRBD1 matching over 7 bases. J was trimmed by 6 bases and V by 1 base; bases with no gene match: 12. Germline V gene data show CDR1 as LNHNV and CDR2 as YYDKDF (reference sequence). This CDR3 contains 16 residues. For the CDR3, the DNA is TGTGCCACCAGCAGAGTCCACGGGACAGATCTGGGCGAGCAGTACTTC. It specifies CATSRVHGTDLGEQYF.

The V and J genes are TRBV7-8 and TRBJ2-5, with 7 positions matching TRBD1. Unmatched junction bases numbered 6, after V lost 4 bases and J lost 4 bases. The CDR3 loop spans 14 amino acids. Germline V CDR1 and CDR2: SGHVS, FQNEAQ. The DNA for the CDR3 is TGTGCCAGCAGCTCCAACAGGGGAGTAGAGACCCAGTACTTC. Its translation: CASSSNRGVETQYF.

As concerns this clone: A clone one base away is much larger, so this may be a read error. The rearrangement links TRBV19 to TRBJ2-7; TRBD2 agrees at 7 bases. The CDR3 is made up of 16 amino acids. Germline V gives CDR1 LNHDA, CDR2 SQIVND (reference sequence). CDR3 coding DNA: TGTGCCAGTAGTGCTGGATGGGGGGGAAATTCCTACGAGCAGCACTTC. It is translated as CASSAGWGGNSYEQHF.